This TCR beta chain was retrieved from a study of T cells expressing NK-cell markers. Study-level background: Sorted CD3+CD56+NKG2C+, CD3+CD56+NKG2C- and CD3+CD56-NKG2C+ T-cell subsets were beta-chain profiled. Study-wide points: Expanded NKG2C+ T cell clones were not confirmed as HCMV-specific.

A remark on this clonotype: The antigen is unknown.

There are 16 residues in the CDR3. In germline, CDR1 is MNHEY, CDR2 SVGAGI. 5'RACE template switching built TCR beta cDNA with unique molecular identifiers. One entry per CDR3 protein, without DNA, is what TCRdb gives after re-calling the 5' RACE reads. The ten top clones account for approximately 17%, within a sample of roughly 150,000 distinct CDR3 sequences. The chain links TRBV6-5 to TRBJ1-6. Sequencing input: blood T cells: a sorted CD56 or NKG2C T cell subset, CD4+ or CD8+ T cells, or bulk PBMC T cells (not recorded which). This TCR was recovered from a woman aged 18 to 75 in good health. The CDR3 loop reads CASSYSGGRRASPLHF.